The clone carrying this TCR beta chain has ten or more counts. Antigen: not known. This sample was included in a study of HIV-infected patients and healthy controls. cDNA was made from 500 ng RNA using alpha and beta constant primers. Separate chain-specific third strand synthesis with multiplexing indices produced the alpha and beta libraries. TCRdb ran MiXCR on the 5' RACE reads and lists one entry per CDR3 protein. Here the sample spans roughly 18,000 distinct CDR3 sequences, about 9.4% being singletons. This CDR3 contains 16 residues. Trimming shortened V by 0 bases and J by 3 bases, and 14 bases separated the two germline ends. Germline V lookup: CDR1 SGHKS, CDR2 YYEKEE (reference sequence). Study-wide findings and caveats: Significantly higher mean Gini indices appeared in HIV-infected repertoires, possibly reflecting oligoclonality.

The repertoire came from unfractionated whole blood and reflected all unsorted peripheral T cells. The rearrangement links TRBV5-5 to TRBJ2-3; D is uncertain. The clonotype comes from an adult in good health. Sequencing input: blood. The CDR3 reads CASSLEILLLTDTQYF. The CDR3 DNA follows: TGTGCCAGCAGCTTGGAAATTCTCCTGTTAACAGATACGCAGTATTTT. Variable domain in full (rest from reference TRBV5-5 and TRBJ2-3): DAGVTQSPTHLIKTRGQQVTLRCSPISGHKSVSWYQQVLGQGPQFIFQYYEKEERGRGNFPDRFSARQFPNYSSELNVNALLLGDSALYLCASSLEILLLTDTQYFGPGTRLTVL.